This T cell receptor beta chain was documented in a study of cytomegalovirus exposure and HLA in healthy donors (dated by TCRdb to about 2017). Concerning the study at large: According to a later analysis, one platform produced both the roughly 110 validation repertoires and the approximately 660 repertoires of the first cohort. The study aimed to test whether cataloging public T cell receptors could reveal signatures of past pathogen exposure. A separate validation cohort of roughly 110 different subjects was used in addition to the 666-subject first cohort. To predict cytomegalovirus infection status, the study combined high-throughput TCR immunosequencing, statistical association of individual TCRs with disease status, and machine learning. Paper-wide results and their limitations: The classifier was reported to diagnose cytomegalovirus status with high specificity and sensitivity in both the original and validation cohorts. Of the cluster scores, approximately 95% were above 0 in a later analysis, which found that TCRs clustered in the first cohort also tended to co-occur in the approximately 120 validation repertoires. The authors suggested that the approach could potentially be extended to other disease states and immunological phenotypes. In the study, approximately 160 TCR beta chains were listed as associated with cytomegalovirus. While some public TCRs were present in many individuals, most TCR sequences turned up only very rarely across donors. A few of the identified cytomegalovirus-associated TCR beta chains were confirmed in vitro to be specific for cytomegalovirus antigens. The validation cohort had no HLA typing available for a later analysis, so co-occurrence within that cohort was assessed over all 110 or so repertoires.

The donors belonged to the validation cohort of approximately 130 subjects, which was separate from the roughly 700-subject first cohort. Turning to this clone: The antigen this receptor binds is unknown. No base-level quality is on record; no much larger clone is a single base apart. This sample includes further DNA sequences coding for the same CDR3.

The germline V gene (reference sequence) yields DFQATT for CDR1 and SNEGSKA for CDR2. CDR3 length: 11 amino acids, cysteine to phenylalanine. Left in the record is the CDR3 DNA by itself, 33 bases read in frame from the first base. V sheds 4 bases and J sheds 5 bases, leaving 6 bases between their ends. Library preparation used the immunoSEQ multiplex PCR assay. On the study's bioinformatics: A statistical classification framework was developed to diagnose cytomegalovirus status using the catalog of TCR beta chain sequences. Held by TCRdb, this immuneACCESS table contains in-frame sequences only and omits some clones. Under half of the omission traces to an unresolved V gene where checked; the cause of the rest is unknown. V and J calls plus clone size are reproduced from that table; the DNA served to infer D and trimming. For this sample the table gives 150,000 or so clones, of which around 84% were detected only once. The ten largest clones take up 2% to 2.5% of the sample.

This sequence was found in a human donor in good health. Sequencing used PBMCs. The chain uses TRBV20-1 and TRBJ2-1; the D gene cannot be resolved reliably. The CDR3 corresponds to CSATRDNEQFF. The DNA sequence follows: TGCAGTGCTACCCGGGACAATGAGCAGTTCTTC.